This T cell receptor (beta chain) was captured by sequencing in a study of molecular identifiers for immune sequencing clone quantification. Overall study results and limits: Over 99% of effector molecules, yet under 1% of naive-cell molecules, were held by clones above 20 RNA copies. Amid about a million naive cells, spiked Jurkat TCR RNA from one cell was reportedly still detectable.

Sequencing libraries of naive CD8 cells derived from approximately 20,000 to 1,000,000 sorted cells with 10%, 30% or 50% RNA. Germline CDR1 SGHDT, CDR2 YYEEEE. The CDR3 has 14 residues. V was trimmed by 4 bases and J by 6 bases, leaving 14 bases between them. In this sample, this clonotype turned up many times. The antigen is unknown. Previously described methods and listed TCR primers were employed for the bulk TCR libraries. TCRdb reanalysed the PCR reads using MiXCR and keeps one entry per CDR3 protein. The sample lists roughly 300,000 distinct CDR3 sequences; roughly a quarter were seen once. The chain combines TRBV5-6 with TRBJ1-5; no firm D call. The specimen was naive CD8+ T cells from blood, with Jurkat cell RNA spiked in. Subset meaning: FACS-sorted CD8+CD4-CCR7+CD45RA+ naive T cells. The source of this sequence is a human donor in good health. Some libraries in this study had Jurkat cell RNA spiked in. The CDR3 region has the DNA TGTGCCAGCAGCCTCATGGAGGCTGGTCAGCCCCAGCATTTT. It codes for CASSLMEAGQPQHF.